Only one count was recorded for the clone carrying this T cell receptor beta chain. The entry originates in a study of blood T cell repertoires in COVID-19. Across the whole study: Whether acute or convalescent, the COVID-19 samples came from the United States, Italy and Spain. T cells, B-cell-depleted T cells, or PBMCs provided the cDNA or gDNA that served as material.

In the source study's methods: Amplification of reference gene primers provided the estimated nucleated cell counts. TCRdb's table, derived via immunoSEQ multiplex PCR, lists solely in-frame clones and lacks some. The V and J calls and clone size come from that table; D and trimming were worked out from the DNA. The sample lists about 300,000 clones, around 87% occurring once. With V trimmed by 6 bases and J by 7 bases, 7 bases remained unmatched. CDR1 KGHDR and CDR2 SFDVKD come from the germline V gene. The CDR3 is made up of 13 amino acids. Material for sequencing was peripheral blood. The rearrangement links TRBV24-1 to TRBJ1-2; TRBD1 aligns across 7 bases. The receptor comes from a man between 65 and 85 years old with acute or convalescent COVID-19. CDR3 in amino acids: CATSTGADRGYTF. The CDR3 coding sequence is TGTGCCACCAGTACAGGGGCGGACCGTGGCTACACCTTC.